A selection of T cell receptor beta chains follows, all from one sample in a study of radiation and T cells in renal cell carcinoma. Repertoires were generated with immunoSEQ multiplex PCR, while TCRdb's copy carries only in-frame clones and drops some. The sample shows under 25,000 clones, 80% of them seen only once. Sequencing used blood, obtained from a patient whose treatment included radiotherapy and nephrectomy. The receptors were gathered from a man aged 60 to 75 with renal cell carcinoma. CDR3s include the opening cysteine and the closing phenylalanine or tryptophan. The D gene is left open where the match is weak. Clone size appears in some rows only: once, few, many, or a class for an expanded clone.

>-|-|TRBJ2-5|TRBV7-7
CASSFGQGGETQYF
TGTGCTAGCAGCTTTGGACAGGGAGGGGAGACCCAGTACTTC
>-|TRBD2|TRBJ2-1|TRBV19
CASSAAGASYNEQFF
TGTGCCAGTAGTGCCGCGGGAGCCTCCTACAATGAGCAGTTCTTC
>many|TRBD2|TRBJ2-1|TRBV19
CASLGTSGGSNEQFF
TGTGCCAGCCTCGGGACTAGCGGTGGAAGCAATGAGCAGTTCTTC
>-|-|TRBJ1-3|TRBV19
CASQDRSGNTIYF
TGTGCCAGCCAAGACAGGTCTGGAAACACCATATATTTT
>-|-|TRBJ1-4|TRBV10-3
CAISEGKATNEKLFF
TGTGCCATCAGTGAGGGGAAAGCAACTAATGAAAAACTGTTTTTT
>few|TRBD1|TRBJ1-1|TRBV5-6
CASSLSWTGLNTEAFF
TGTGCCAGCAGCTTGTCCTGGACAGGGTTGAACACTGAAGCTTTCTTT
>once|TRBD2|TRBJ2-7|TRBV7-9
CASRTGTNSYEQYF
TGTGCCAGCAGAACCGGGACTAACTCCTACGAGCAGTACTTC
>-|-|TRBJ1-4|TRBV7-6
CASTIRPGLGEKLFF
TGTGCCAGCACTATTAGACCCGGGTTGGGTGAAAAACTGTTTTTT
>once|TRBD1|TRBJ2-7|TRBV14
CASSAQGALSYEQYF
TGTGCCAGCAGCGCGCAGGGGGCGCTCAGCTACGAGCAGTACTTC
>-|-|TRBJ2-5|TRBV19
CASSIMAGVSWYQETQYF
TGTGCCAGTAGTATAATGGCAGGGGTCAGCTGGTACCAAGAGACCCAGTACTTC
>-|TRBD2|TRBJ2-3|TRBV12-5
CASGPSSLTSIGTDTQYF
TGTGCTAGTGGTCCTTCCTCCTTGACTAGCATCGGCACAGATACGCAGTATTTT
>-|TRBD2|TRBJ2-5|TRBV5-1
CASSPREGLSVETQYF
TGCGCCAGCAGCCCTAGGGAGGGGCTGTCGGTAGAGACCCAGTACTTC
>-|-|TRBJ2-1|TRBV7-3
CASSLGLNEQFF
TGTGCCAGCAGCTTGGGTCTCAATGAGCAGTTCTTC
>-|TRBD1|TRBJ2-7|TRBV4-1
CASSRRGLDEQYF
TGCGCCAGCAGTCGCAGGGGGCTGGACGAGCAGTACTTC
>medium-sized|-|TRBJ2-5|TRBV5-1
CASSFGHGATAQETQYF
TGCGCCAGCAGCTTCGGACATGGGGCGACCGCTCAAGAGACCCAGTACTTC